The sequence of this T cell receptor (beta chain) was determined in a study of T-cell memory formation after mild COVID-19 (dated by TCRdb to the early 2020s). For the study in its entirety: TCR sequence clusters from the two donors were found to be largely donor specific. The cohort was made up of two young adult volunteers, one female and one male, who were previously healthy. In two donors, T-cell clones that expanded and contracted after mild COVID-19 were tracked by sequencing TCRalpha and TCRbeta repertoires over time.

Reads for this sample came from an Illumina NovaSeq 6000. TCRalpha and TCRbeta cDNA libraries were built by 5'RACE with constant-segment primers, adding sample barcodes and unique molecular identifiers. Trizol reagent was used to extract RNA from every sample. Libraries were amplified in two PCR steps, with a second sample barcode and Illumina TruSeq adapters added in the second step. Libraries were sequenced on an Illumina NovaSeq with 2 x 150 bp paired-end reads. As for the original processing: With migec v1.2.7, reads were demultiplexed and then collapsed into UMI-guided consensus sequences. Using mixcr v2.1.11, UMI consensuses were aligned to TRA and TRB V and J templates and then assembled into clonotypes. Clonotypes were classified as expanded or contracted when called significant by both edgeR and NoisET, with noise models trained on biological replicates. edgeR calls used a false discovery rate-adjusted p below 0.01 and a log2 fold-change threshold of 1. PCA with hierarchical clustering of max-normalized trajectories of the 1000 most abundant clonotypes was used as exploratory dynamics analysis. The CD4 or CD8 phenotype of responding clones was assigned using the separately sequenced CD4+ and CD8+ repertoires. In-frame beta chains were kept once TCRdb had trimmed the public reads at Q25 with fastp and called clones with MiXCR. CDR3 protein duplicates are merged, each entry listing the most common genes and DNA. These V and J calls are TCRdb output, not the study's own analysis. The sample contains about 57,000 distinct CDR3 sequences, 12% of them found a single time. Clones ranked in the top ten supply under 25% of the sample.

Remarks on this clonotype: The clone's antigen remains unknown. The record has no base qualities; no much larger clone is one base away.

Ficoll-Paque density gradient centrifugation was used to isolate PBMCs. Study-wide findings and limitations: The study covered only a couple of mild cases, and larger cohorts including severe cases with pre-infection samples were considered necessary. From day 15 to 85, contracting clones showed balanced CD4/CD8 phenotypes, whereas a second wave of clones that expanded from day 15 to 37 leaned towards CD4+. Some responding clones were detected in pre-infection memory, which suggested that pre-existing cross-reactive memory T cells had joined the SARS-CoV-2 response. Whether the second-wave clones peaking on day 37 were SARS-CoV-2 specific was not confirmed. Contracting CD4+ clones were found mainly in CM and EM memory subsets, while CD8+ clones were enriched in EMRA.

The TCR comes from a man aged 18 to 35 who had mild COVID-19 (a few samples of this study predate the infection). The sample titles of this study are shuffled in the database, so cell type and time point are left out; the donor was told from shared clones. Sequencing was done on a sample of PBMCs or a T cell subset sorted from them (not recorded which).

The DNA sequence is given as TGTGCCAGCAGTGGGGAGACCCAGTACTTC. Translated, this is CASSGETQYF. The chain is assembled from TRBV25-1 and TRBJ2-5; the D gene remains uncertain. The CDR3 starts with the cysteine, ends with the phenylalanine, and has 10 residues. The only DNA kept is the CDR3, 30 bases in frame from the first base. The germline V gene encodes CDR1 MGHDK and CDR2 SYGVNS. The V end loses 4 bases and the J end loses 5 bases, and a stretch of 2 bases separates them.